This T cell receptor beta chain came from a study of beta chain features in type 1 diabetes. Study results and limitations: Moderate but significant shortening of TCRB CDR3s was recorded in all four CD4+ subsets from Type 1 diabetes patients.

Remarks on this clone: Its target is unknown.

Sequencing targeted expressed TCRB transcripts, as all isolated RNA had been reverse transcribed. Assay: immunoSEQ multiplex PCR; the TCRdb copy retains only in-frame clones and omits some. The table records nearly 700,000 clones, about an eighth of them present only once. Sequenced sample: naive CD4+ T cells from blood. This clonotype originated in a man aged 18 to 29 with type 1 diabetes.

The CDR3 reads CASSSRENQPQHF. The CDR3 DNA sequence: TGTGCCAGCAGCTCCAGGGAGAATCAGCCCCAGCATTTT. V gene TRBV7-2 combines with J gene TRBJ1-5, with a possible D match to TRBD1 (5 bases). CDR3 length: 13 residues. In germline, CDR1 is SGHTA, CDR2 FQGNSA. The ends were cut back, 4 bases at V and 4 bases at J, with 8 bases in the middle. Full variable domain (rest looked up from reference TRBV7-2 and TRBJ1-5): GAGVSQSPSNKVTEKGKDVELRCDPISGHTALYWYRQSLGQGLEFLIYFQGNSAPDKSGLPSDRFSAERTGGSVSTLTIQRTQQEDSAVYLCASSSRENQPQHFGDGTRLSIL.